Below are 5 T cell receptor beta chains sequenced from a single sample in a study of molecular identifiers for immune sequencing clone quantification. Using its own MiXCR run on the PCR reads, TCRdb lists one record per CDR3 protein. The repertoire has more than 70,000 distinct CDR3 sequences, around a fifth of them found once; the top ten carry 1% to 1.2%. Sequencing was carried out using naive CD8+ T cells from blood, with Jurkat cell RNA spiked in. Indicated subset: FACS-sorted CD8+CD4-CCR7+CD45RA+ naive T cells. The receptor source for this set is a human donor in good health. Some libraries in this study had Jurkat cell RNA spiked in.

Points on this clonotype: A read error is possible here, since a much larger clone lies one base away. The missing conserved phenylalanine or tryptophan at the end of this CDR3 makes a read error likely. The rearrangement links TRBV29-1 to TRBJ1-2, with unresolved D. The CDR3 extends over 13 amino acids. Germline V gives CDR1 SQVTM, CDR2 ANQGSEA. The V end was cut by 1 base, the J end by 1 base, with 7 bases between. CDR3 sequence (DNA): TGCAGCGTTGAAGGAGGCGTTAACTATGGCTACACCCTC. Its translation: CSVEGGVNYGYTL.

For this clonotype: This clone may be a read error of a much larger clone one base away. V gene TRBV29-1 combines with J gene TRBJ2-7; 7 bases map to TRBD1. Germline assignment: CDR1 SQVTM and CDR2 ANQGSEA. The length of the CDR3 is 13 residues. CDR3 sequence reads: CSVRTGNFYGQYF. The CDR3 region has the DNA TGCAGCGTACGGACAGGAAACTTCTACGGGCAGTACTTC.

The rearrangement links TRBV29-1 to TRBJ1-1; possible D gene TRBD1, 6 bases. The germline V gene has CDR1 SQVTM and CDR2 ANQGSEA. Trimming removed 7 bases at V and 4 bases at J, with 16 bases between. The CDR3 runs 13 residues. CDR3 residues: CSAVGGWGTEAFF. The CDR3 DNA sequence: TGCAGCGCCGTAGGGGGGTGGGGCACTGAAGCTTTCTTT.

The chain joins TRBV19 to TRBJ2-7, with 9 bases identical to TRBD1. The CDR3 length is 15 residues. Trimming at V came to 4 bases and at J to 3 bases, leaving 7 bases not matched to a gene. Looked up from germline, CDR1 is LNHDA and CDR2 is SQIVND (reference sequence). CDR3: CASSTGTGKIYEQYF. For the CDR3, the DNA is TGTGCCAGTAGTACTGGGACAGGGAAGATCTACGAGCAGTACTTC.

This clonotype was found many times. The chain recombines TRBV7-3 with TRBJ1-1; D gene ambiguous. The ends were cut back, 6 bases at V and 2 bases at J, with 13 bases in the middle. Germline V lookup: CDR1 SGHTA, CDR2 FQGTGA. The CDR3 loop spans 14 amino acids. The CDR3 region is CASSTDGLNTEAFF. CDR3 DNA: TGTGCCAGCAGTACTGACGGACTAAACACTGAAGCTTTCTTT.